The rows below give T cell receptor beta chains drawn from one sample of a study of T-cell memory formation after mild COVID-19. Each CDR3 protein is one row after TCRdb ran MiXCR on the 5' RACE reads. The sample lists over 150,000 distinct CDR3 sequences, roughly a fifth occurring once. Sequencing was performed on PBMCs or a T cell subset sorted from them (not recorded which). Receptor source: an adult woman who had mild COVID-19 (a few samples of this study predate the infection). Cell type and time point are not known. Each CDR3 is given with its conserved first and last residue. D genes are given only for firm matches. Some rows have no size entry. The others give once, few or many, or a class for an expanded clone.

CDR3 DNA: TGCGCCAGCAGCTTAGGGACGGCTTCCTCCTACGAGCAGTACTTC
CDR3 protein: CASSLGTASSYEQYF
J gene: TRBJ2-7
V gene: TRBV5-1
D gene: -
clone size: -

CDR3 DNA: TGTGCCAGCAGCCAAGTCTCGCCCATCCCCGGAGAGACCCAGTACTTC
CDR3 protein: CASSQVSPIPGETQYF
J gene: TRBJ2-5
V gene: TRBV3-1
D gene: -
clone size: few

CDR3 DNA: TGTGCCAGCGAAGGGCTAGCGACCTACAATGAGCAGTTCTTC
CDR3 protein: CASEGLATYNEQFF
J gene: TRBJ2-1
V gene: TRBV6-2/TRBV6-3
D gene: -
clone size: -

CDR3 DNA: TGCGCCAGCAGCCGACCGGACGGTACCTACGAGCAGTACTTC
CDR3 protein: CASSRPDGTYEQYF
J gene: TRBJ2-7
V gene: TRBV5-1
D gene: -
clone size: many

CDR3 DNA: TGCGCCAGCAGCCACGCTAATGAGCAGTTCTTC
CDR3 protein: CASSHANEQFF
J gene: TRBJ2-1
V gene: TRBV4-1
D gene: -
clone size: -

CDR3 DNA: TGTGCCAGCAGCCAATTCGGGAGTTACGAGCAGTACTTC
CDR3 protein: CASSQFGSYEQYF
J gene: TRBJ2-7
V gene: TRBV3-1
D gene: -
clone size: -

CDR3 DNA: TGCGCCAGCAGCTCGGGACTAGCGGGAAGGGGCACAGATACGCAGTATTTT
CDR3 protein: CASSSGLAGRGTDTQYF
J gene: TRBJ2-3
V gene: TRBV5-1
D gene: TRBD2
clone size: few

CDR3 DNA: TGTGCCAGCAGCTTGGAGGGACTAGCGGGAGGAGAGCAGTACTTC
CDR3 protein: CASSLEGLAGGEQYF
J gene: TRBJ2-7
V gene: TRBV5-5
D gene: TRBD2
clone size: many

CDR3 DNA: TGCGCCAGCAGCCCCAAAACCGGACAGGGACTGGCTTCCTACGAGCAGTACTTC
CDR3 protein: CASSPKTGQGLASYEQYF
J gene: TRBJ2-7
V gene: TRBV4-3
D gene: TRBD1
clone size: few

CDR3 DNA: TGTGCCAGCAGCCTCCCACGGGACCCAGCCAACAATGAGCAGTTCTTC
CDR3 protein: CASSLPRDPANNEQFF
J gene: TRBJ2-1
V gene: TRBV9
D gene: -
clone size: -

CDR3 DNA: TGTGCCACCAGCGAGGGACTAGCGGGGGGCGGAGAGACCCAGTACTTC
CDR3 protein: CATSEGLAGGGETQYF
J gene: TRBJ2-5
V gene: TRBV24-1
D gene: TRBD2
clone size: -

CDR3 DNA: TGTGCCAGCAGTTTCCATACAGGAGTCGGGGGAGAGCAGTACTTC
CDR3 protein: CASSFHTGVGGEQYF
J gene: TRBJ2-7
V gene: TRBV27
D gene: -
clone size: -

CDR3 DNA: TGTGCCAGCAGCTTGTCAATGCAATATGGCTACACCTTC
CDR3 protein: CASSLSMQYGYTF
J gene: TRBJ1-2
V gene: TRBV7-9
D gene: -
clone size: once

CDR3 DNA: TGCAGCGTTCTACGACCCGGGGGTGAGCAGTTCTTC
CDR3 protein: CSVLRPGGEQFF
J gene: TRBJ2-1
V gene: TRBV29-1
D gene: -
clone size: -

CDR3 DNA: TGTGCCAGCAGCCATGATACTATCGGAACCGGGGAGCTGTTTTTT
CDR3 protein: CASSHDTIGTGELFF
J gene: TRBJ2-2
V gene: TRBV3-1
D gene: -
clone size: few

CDR3 DNA: TGTGCCAGCAGCTTACAGGGAGGACACATGAACACTGAAGCTTTCTTT
CDR3 protein: CASSLQGGHMNTEAFF
J gene: TRBJ1-1
V gene: TRBV13
D gene: -
clone size: -

CDR3 DNA: TGCAGCGTTGAGGGACTAGCCGGAGAGACCCAGTACTTC
CDR3 protein: CSVEGLAGETQYF
J gene: TRBJ2-5
V gene: TRBV29-1
D gene: TRBD2
clone size: few

CDR3 DNA: TGTGCCAGCAGGGGCGGGACAGCGAGTTCCTACGAGCAGTACTTC
CDR3 protein: CASRGGTASSYEQYF
J gene: TRBJ2-7
V gene: TRBV12-3/TRBV12-4
D gene: -
clone size: few